The entry below describes one T cell receptor beta chain. Its target is unknown. Repertoires were generated with immunoSEQ multiplex PCR, while TCRdb's copy carries only in-frame clones and drops some. The data contain under 200,000 clones, almost 90% of them singletons. The length of the CDR3 is 12 residues. The germline V gene encodes CDR1 LNHDA and CDR2 SQIVND (reference sequence). Trimming removed 8 bases from V and 4 bases from J, with 9 bases in between. This specimen belongs to a study of T cell responses to AZD1222 COVID-19 vaccine. Study-wide findings and caveats: After two AZD1222 doses, spike-specific TCR breadth and depth rose versus day 0. Among the donors, most were white British and more were female, and clonal diversity was possibly underestimated. In all cases, repertoires were sampled only after the peak T cell response. Spike as a whole was targeted by vaccine-associated CD4 TCRs, dominant at 160-218 and 743-854.

The rearrangement links TRBV19 to TRBJ1-5, with D perhaps matching TRBD1 (5 bases). The starting material was peripheral blood, obtained on day 0 of AZD1222 vaccination. The TCR originated in an adult in good health. The CDR3 protein is CASGGENQPQHF. The CDR3 DNA reads TGTGCCAGTGGGGGGGAGAATCAGCCCCAGCATTTT.